These 32 T cell receptor beta chains originate from one sample sequenced in a study of blood T cells in healthy people across ages. PCR was performed a second time for about 7 to 11 cycles using a sample-barcoded 5' primer and a J-beta primer mix. Using its own MiXCR run on the 5' RACE reads, TCRdb lists one record per CDR3 protein. The sample shows roughly 1,500,000 distinct CDR3 sequences, 35% to 45% of them seen only once. The sequenced sample was blood. The receptors originated from a woman aged 18-29 years in good health.

V gene TRBV7-6 combines with J gene TRBJ1-2; a possible D gene is TRBD1 (5 bases). V lost 3 bases, J lost 7 bases, and 18 bases lay in between. This CDR3 has 15 residues. Germline V gives CDR1 SGHVS, CDR2 FNYEAQ. CDR3 sequence reads: CASSLDEEGASGYTF. In nucleotides, the CDR3 is TGTGCCAGCAGCTTGGACGAGGAAGGGGCCAGTGGCTACACCTTC.

This clonotype has just a few counts. The chain joins TRBV28 to TRBJ2-3; D is perhaps TRBD1 or TRBD2 (6 bases each). The CDR3 loop spans 16 amino acids. The germline CDR1 and CDR2 sequences are MDHEN and SYDVKM. The ends were cut back, 3 bases at V and 2 bases at J, with 15 bases in the middle. The chain's CDR3 is CASSFFEGGNTDTQYF. The CDR3 bases are TGTGCCAGCAGTTTCTTTGAGGGGGGCAACACAGATACGCAGTATTTT.

The chain employs TRBV6-5 and TRBJ2-1; D is ambiguous. Germline assignment: CDR1 MNHEY and CDR2 SVGAGI. This CDR3 spans 14 amino acids. Trimming shortened V by 3 bases and J by 4 bases, and 10 bases separated the two germline ends. The CDR3 nucleotides read TGTGCCAGCAGTTATACGAGCGCTTACAATGAGCAGTTCTTC. It is translated as CASSYTSAYNEQFF.

This clonotype has only a few counts. The V and J genes are TRBV11-2 and TRBJ2-1, with TRBD2 identical over 13 bases. The CDR3 sequence is 16 residues long. J lost 13 bases, V lost 5 bases, and 14 bases had no gene match. Germline V gene data show CDR1 as SGHAT and CDR2 as FQNNGV. The CDR3 sequence: CASSARTSGGAISQFF. The CDR3 region has the DNA TGTGCCAGCAGCGCCCGGACTAGCGGGGGCGCGATAAGTCAGTTCTTC.

The sample holds a few counts of this clonotype. The genes are TRBV12-3 or TRBV12-4 and TRBJ2-7; D might be TRBD2 (5 bases). This CDR3 has 11 residues. DNA for the CDR3: TGTGCATCCGGCAGGAGGTACGAGCAGTACTTC. It is translated as CASGRRYEQYF.

This chain joins TRBV18 and TRBJ2-5; D uncertain. The V gene's germline CDR1 is KGHSH and CDR2 LQKENI. Trimming took 6 bases from V and 1 from J, leaving 12 bases between them. This CDR3 is built from 14 residues. CDR3 bases: TGTGCCAGCTCGGTAGGCAGGACCCAAGAGACCCAGTACTTC. Translation: CASSVGRTQETQYF.

This clonotype appeared a few times. The chain is built from TRBV27 and TRBJ2-1, with D uncertain. CDR1 is MNHEY, CDR2 SMNVEV, per germline (reference sequence). The V gene lost 1 base and the J gene lost 5 bases, with 12 bases spanning the gap. The CDR3 is made up of 15 amino acids. The DNA of the CDR3 is TGTGCCAGCAGTTTATTTGGCCTGAATAACAATGAGCAGTTCTTC. This translates into CASSLFGLNNNEQFF.

The chain has TRBV2 and TRBJ2-1, with TRBD1 matching 7 bases. Trimming removed 8 bases from V and 6 bases from J; junction bases left unmatched: 4. CDR1 and CDR2 (germline): SNHLY, FYNNEI. The CDR3 is made up of 12 amino acids. The CDR3 region is CASGSGGNEQFF. The CDR3 DNA follows: TGTGCCAGCGGGTCAGGGGGCAATGAGCAGTTCTTC. The entire variable domain, with the rest obtained from reference TRBV2 and TRBJ2-1, is as follows: EPEVTQTPSHQVTQMGQEVILRCVPISNHLYFYWYRQILGQKVEFLVSFYNNEISEKSEIFDDQFSVERPDGSNFTLKIRSTKLEDSAMYFCASGSGGNEQFFGPGTRLTVL.

In this sample, this clonotype turned up a few times. The chain has TRBV7-9 and TRBJ1-5; maybe TRBD1 (5 bases). CDR3 size: 14 residues. CDR1 is SEHNR, CDR2 FQNEAQ, per germline (reference sequence). V lost 3 bases to trimming and J lost 9 bases, with 15 bases between them. CDR3 protein: CASSLGTGVAPQHF. CDR3 bases: TGTGCCAGCAGCTTGGGGACGGGTGTCGCGCCCCAGCATTTT.

This chain uses TRBV2 with TRBJ1-2; D gene ambiguous. The V gene's germline CDR1 is SNHLY and CDR2 FYNNEI. V was trimmed by 4 bases and J by 1 base, leaving 13 bases between them. CDR3 length: 15 amino acids. The CDR3 reads CASSAGAEGNYGYTF. The CDR3 region has the DNA TGTGCCAGCAGTGCGGGCGCGGAGGGTAACTATGGCTACACCTTC. Full variable domain (outside the CDR3, taken from reference TRBV2 and TRBJ1-2): EPEVTQTPSHQVTQMGQEVILRCVPISNHLYFYWYRQILGQKVEFLVSFYNNEISEKSEIFDDQFSVERPDGSNFTLKIRSTKLEDSAMYFCASSAGAEGNYGYTFGSGTRLTVV.

The genes are TRBV21-1 and TRBJ1-5; TRBD1 is the table's D call and was not checked against the DNA. TRBV21-1 is designated a pseudogene. This CDR3 comprises 18 residues. CDR3 amino acids: CASSKEPSRGDSNQPQHF. The CDR3 region has the DNA TGTGCCAGCAGCAAAGAGCCCTCGAGAGGGGATAGCAATCAGCCCCAGCATTTT.

This chain uses TRBV4-2 with TRBJ1-2; 7 bases line up with TRBD1. The CDR3 contains 13 residues. The germline V gene has CDR1 LGHNA and CDR2 YNFKEQ. Losses at the gene ends were 3 bases for V and 7 bases for J; bases not matched to a gene: 5. The CDR3 here is CASSQGTEGGYTF. The CDR3, as DNA: TGTGCCAGCAGCCAGGGGACAGAGGGTGGCTACACCTTC.

This clonotype was counted a few times. The chain is built from TRBV29-1 and TRBJ2-1, with TRBD1 matching over 9 bases. CDR1 is SQVTM, CDR2 ANQGSEA, per germline. The CDR3 runs 13 residues. Losses at the gene ends were 6 bases for V and 7 bases for J; bases not matched to a gene: 7. CDR3 in DNA: TGCAGCGTCGGGACAGGGAAATCAAATGAGCAGTTCTTC. Its protein is CSVGTGKSNEQFF.

V gene TRBV29-1 combines with J gene TRBJ1-3, with unresolved D. The germline V gene encodes CDR1 SQVTM and CDR2 ANQGSEA. There are 14 residues in the CDR3. The ends were cut back, 2 bases at V and 2 bases at J, with 10 bases in the middle. CDR3 amino acids: CSVECPDTGNTIYF. The CDR3 nucleotides read TGCAGCGTTGAATGCCCAGATACTGGAAACACCATATATTTT.

The V and J genes are TRBV5-6 and TRBJ2-3; possible D gene TRBD2, 6 bases. The CDR3 runs 16 residues. V was shortened by 0 bases and J by 1 base, with 12 bases between the two germline ends. The germline CDR1 and CDR2 sequences are SGHDT and YYEEEE. CDR3 nucleotide sequence: TGTGCCAGCAGCTTGGGACTAGTTTCGCGCACAGATACGCAGTATTTT. Encoded protein: CASSLGLVSRTDTQYF.

V and J are TRBV10-1 and TRBJ2-1, with 7 bases aligning to TRBD2. V lost 0 bases to trimming and J lost 3 bases; unmatched junction nucleotides: 2. Germline-derived CDR1 and CDR2 are WNHNN and SYGVQD (reference sequence). This CDR3 has 15 residues. DNA for the CDR3: TGCGCCAGCAGTGAGTCTGGGGGGGTCTACAATGAGCAGTTCTTC. This gives the protein CASSESGGVYNEQFF.

The V call is TRBV6-4, the J call TRBJ1-2; no clear D gene. Trimming stripped 1 base from V and 4 bases from J, with 7 bases between. Per the germline V gene, CDR1 is MRHNA and CDR2 is SNTAGT. The CDR3 contains 13 residues. The CDR3 spells CASSDFLGYGYTF. CDR3 nucleotides: TGTGCCAGCAGTGACTTCTTGGGCTATGGCTACACCTTC.

The chain links TRBV6-5 to TRBJ2-7; TRBD2 is a possible D gene (5 bases). This CDR3 is built from 16 residues. The V end was cut by 0 bases, the J end by 7 bases, with 19 bases between. CDR1 and CDR2 (germline): MNHEY, SVGAGI. Written as DNA, the CDR3 is TGTGCCAGCAGTTACTCGATCCTAGCCGATTTAGGGGAGCAGTACTTC. It is translated as CASSYSILADLGEQYF.

DNA of the CDR3: TGTGCCAGCAGCTTGAGACTAGCGGACGGGGATACGCAGTATTTT. Translated: CASSLRLADGDTQYF. V is TRBV5-5 and J is TRBJ2-3, with 9 positions matching TRBD2. The J segment lost 6 bases and the V segment lost 1 base, leaving 6 bases of the junction unmatched. The V gene's germline CDR1 is SGHKS and CDR2 YYEKEE (reference sequence). The length of the CDR3 is 15 residues.

The rearrangement links TRBV28 to TRBJ2-5; D remains unclear. The CDR3 has 14 amino acids. Germline V gene sequence: CDR1 MDHEN, CDR2 SYDVKM. Between the trimmed V and J ends, which lost 5 bases and 2 bases, there was a span of 12 bases. In nucleotides, the CDR3 is TGTGCCAGCAGTGTCAGTCTTAATCAAGAGACCCAGTACTTC. This codes for CASSVSLNQETQYF.

This clonotype was counted between two and nine times. This chain links TRBV20-1 with TRBJ2-7, with D tentatively TRBD2 (6 bases). The length of the CDR3 is 11 residues. Trimming took 7 bases from V and 4 from J, leaving 11 bases between them. The germline V gene has CDR1 DFQATT and CDR2 SNEGSKA (reference sequence). The CDR3 region has the DNA TGCAGTGTTGGGACTCCTTACGAGCAGTACTTC. It codes for CSVGTPYEQYF.

The V gene is TRBV14, the J gene TRBJ1-1, with a weak D call TRBD1 (6 bases). The V end lost 5 bases, the J end lost 1 base, and 14 bases lay between the germline ends. The CDR3 is made up of 15 amino acids. Germline V gene lookup returns CDR1 SGHDN and CDR2 FVKESK. The CDR3 reads CASSTSQGWNTEAFF. CDR3 nucleotide sequence: TGTGCCAGCAGCACTAGTCAGGGGTGGAACACTGAAGCTTTCTTT.

This chain connects TRBV27 to TRBJ2-7; 16 positions agree with TRBD2. Germline trimming cut 3 bases from V and 5 bases from J; bases unmatched to any gene: 10. The length of the CDR3 is 18 residues. Germline V lookup: CDR1 MNHEY, CDR2 SMNVEV (reference sequence). CDR3 DNA sequence: TGTGCCAGCAGTTTCGGGACTAGCGGGGGGGCCTTCGGCGACGAGCAGTACTTC. This encodes CASSFGTSGGAFGDEQYF.

This clonotype occurred a few times. The genes are TRBV27 and TRBJ2-3; a possible D gene is TRBD1 (6 bases). The CDR3 length is 14 residues. The germline V gene has CDR1 MNHEY and CDR2 SMNVEV (reference sequence). V was pared by 6 bases and J by 1 base, with 11 bases between. DNA of the CDR3: TGTGCCAGCAGGATATCAGGGGGCACAGATACGCAGTATTTT. Its translation is CASRISGGTDTQYF.

The chain is built from TRBV2 and TRBJ2-1; 7 nucleotides line up with TRBD2. V trimming: 7 bases; J trimming: 4 bases; junction bases outside the gene matches: 13. CDR1 is SNHLY and CDR2 is FYNNEI in the germline V gene. The CDR3 runs 16 residues. The CDR3 sequence: CASKLERGIAYNEQFF. The CDR3 region has the DNA TGTGCCAGCAAGTTGGAGCGGGGCATTGCTTACAATGAGCAGTTCTTC.

CDR3 protein: CASSEGSLAGASYEQYF. The DNA for the CDR3 is TGCGCCAGCAGCGAAGGGTCTCTAGCGGGGGCCTCCTACGAGCAGTACTTC. The V gene is TRBV5-1, the J gene TRBJ2-7; 10 positions match TRBD2. With 4 bases clipped from V and 0 bases from J, the junction kept 10 bases outside the gene matches. Germline loops: CDR1 SGHRS, CDR2 YFSETQ. The CDR3 extends over 17 amino acids.

A remark on this clonotype: Its ends do not fully match the called genes, so a read error is possible. The chain carries TRBV6-1 and TRBJ2-1; unclear D gene. There are 12 residues in the CDR3. Germline V gene sequence: CDR1 MNHNS, CDR2 SASEGT. Written as DNA, the CDR3 is TGTGCCGGCAGTCCGTTGGCGGATGAGCAGTTCTTC. Encoded protein: CAGSPLADEQFF.

The chain is built from TRBV7-3 and TRBJ2-2; 7 positions match TRBD1. CDR3 length equals 14 residues. Losses at the gene ends were 5 bases for V and 6 bases for J; bases not matched to a gene: 6. The V gene's germline CDR1 is SGHTA and CDR2 FQGTGA. The CDR3 bases are TGTGCCAGCAGCATCCCGACAGGGTCCGGGGAGCTGTTTTTT. Its translation is CASSIPTGSGELFF.

CDR3 DNA sequence: TGTGCCAGCAGTTACGGGGGCAGGGGCTGGATTGTATATGGCTACACCTTC. Residues: CASSYGGRGWIVYGYTF. This chain links TRBV6-5 with TRBJ1-2, with a weak D call TRBD1 (6 bases). Trimming left V 2 bases short and J 5 bases short, with 21 bases between. CDR1 is MNHEY, CDR2 SVGAGI, per germline. There are 17 residues in the CDR3.

The chain links TRBV25-1 to TRBJ2-1, with a possible D match to TRBD1 (6 bases). CDR3 size: 12 residues. Per the germline V gene, CDR1 is MGHDK and CDR2 is SYGVNS. Trimming removed 7 bases from V and 7 bases from J, with 11 bases in between. In DNA, the CDR3 is TGTGCCAGCATGGGGGCGGCGAATGAGCAGTTCTTC. Encoded protein: CASMGAANEQFF.

The chain combines TRBV5-1 with TRBJ2-2, with D tentatively TRBD2 (6 bases). V was cut by 2 bases and J by 3 bases, with 20 bases left in between. Germline CDR1 reads SGHRS; CDR2 reads YFSETQ. The CDR3 runs 18 residues. CDR3 protein: CASSLLGSGGTDTGELFF. The CDR3 nucleotides are TGCGCCAGCAGCTTACTCGGATCAGGCGGGACCGACACCGGGGAGCTGTTTTTT.

The chain's CDR3 is CASSGQGGQQPQHF. The CDR3 DNA is TGTGCCAGCAGTGGACAGGGGGGCCAACAGCCCCAGCATTTT. This rearrangement joins TRBV12-3 or TRBV12-4 to TRBJ1-5, with 10 bases lining up with TRBD1. The trim removed 5 bases at V and 7 bases at J, leaving 5 bases unmatched. The CDR3 is 14 amino acids.